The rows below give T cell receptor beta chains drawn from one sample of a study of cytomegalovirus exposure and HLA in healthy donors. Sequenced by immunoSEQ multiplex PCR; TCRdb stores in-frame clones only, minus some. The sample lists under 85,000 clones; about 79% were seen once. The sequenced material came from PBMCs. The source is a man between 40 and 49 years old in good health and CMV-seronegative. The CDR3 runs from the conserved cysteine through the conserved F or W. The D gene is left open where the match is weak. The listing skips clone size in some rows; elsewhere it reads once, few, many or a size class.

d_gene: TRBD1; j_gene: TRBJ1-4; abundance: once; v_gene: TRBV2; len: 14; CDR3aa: CASSEEAGGEKLFF; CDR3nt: TGTGCCAGCAGTGAGGAGGCAGGGGGTGAAAAACTGTTTTTT
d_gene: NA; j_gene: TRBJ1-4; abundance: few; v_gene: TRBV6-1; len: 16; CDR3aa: CASSGQLSTTNEKLFF; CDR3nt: TGTGCCAGCAGTGGACAGTTAAGCACAACTAATGAAAAACTGTTTTTT
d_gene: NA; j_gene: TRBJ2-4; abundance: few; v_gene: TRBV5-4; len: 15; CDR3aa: CASSLEGDTRNIQYF; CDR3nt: TGTGCCAGCAGCTTGGAAGGAGATACCAGAAACATTCAGTACTTC
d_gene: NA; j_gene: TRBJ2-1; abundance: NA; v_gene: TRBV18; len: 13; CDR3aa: CASSVTGYNEQFF; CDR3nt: TGTGCCAGCTCCGTAACAGGGTACAATGAGCAGTTCTTC
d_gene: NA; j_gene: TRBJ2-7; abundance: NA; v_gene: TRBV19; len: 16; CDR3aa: CASSRGIDSSSYEQYF; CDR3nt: TGTGCCAGTAGTAGGGGAATAGACAGTAGCTCCTACGAGCAGTACTTC
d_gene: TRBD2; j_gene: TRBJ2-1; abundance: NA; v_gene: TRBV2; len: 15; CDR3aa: CASSPLAGEGNEQFF; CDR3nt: TGTGCCAGCAGTCCACTAGCGGGAGAAGGCAATGAGCAGTTCTTC
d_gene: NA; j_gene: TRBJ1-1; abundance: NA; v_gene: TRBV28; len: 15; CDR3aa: CASSSRSDMNTEAFF; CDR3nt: TGTGCCAGCAGTAGCCGGTCCGATATGAACACTGAAGCTTTCTTT
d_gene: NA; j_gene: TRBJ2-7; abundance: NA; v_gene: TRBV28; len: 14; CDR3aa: CASSPGGGRYEQYF; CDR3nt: TGTGCCAGCAGTCCTGGAGGAGGCCGGTACGAGCAGTACTTC
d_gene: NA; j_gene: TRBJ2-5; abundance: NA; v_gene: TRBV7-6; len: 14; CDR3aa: CASSLNRVHETQYF; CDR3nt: TGTGCCAGCAGCCTAAACAGGGTTCACGAGACCCAGTACTTC
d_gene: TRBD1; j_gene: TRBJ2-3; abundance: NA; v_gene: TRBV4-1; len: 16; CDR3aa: CASSQDTGGLTDTQYF; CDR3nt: TGCGCCAGCAGCCAAGATACAGGGGGCCTCACAGATACGCAGTATTTT
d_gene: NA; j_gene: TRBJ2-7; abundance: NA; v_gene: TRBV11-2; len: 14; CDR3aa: CASAGTWSSYEQYF; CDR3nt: TGTGCCAGCGCAGGGACATGGAGCTCCTACGAGCAGTACTTC
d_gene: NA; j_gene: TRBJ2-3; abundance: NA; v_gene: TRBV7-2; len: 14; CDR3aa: CASSLISGTDTQYF; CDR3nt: TGTGCCAGCAGCTTAATATCCGGCACAGATACGCAGTATTTT
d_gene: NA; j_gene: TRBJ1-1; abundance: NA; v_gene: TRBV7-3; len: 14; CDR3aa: CASSPTGGNTEAFF; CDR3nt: TGTGCCAGCAGCCCCACGGGGGGGAACACTGAAGCTTTCTTT
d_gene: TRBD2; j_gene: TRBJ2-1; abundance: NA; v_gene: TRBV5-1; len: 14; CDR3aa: CASSLNSGSDEQFF; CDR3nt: TGCGCCAGCAGCTTGAATAGCGGGAGCGATGAGCAGTTCTTC
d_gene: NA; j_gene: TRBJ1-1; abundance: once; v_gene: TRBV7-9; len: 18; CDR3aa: CASSLVSGGLWGNTEAFF; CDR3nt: TGTGCCAGCAGCTTAGTGAGCGGGGGGCTATGGGGGAACACTGAAGCTTTCTTT
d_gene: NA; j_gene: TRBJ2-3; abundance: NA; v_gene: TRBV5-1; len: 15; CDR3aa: CASSLGRAQTDTQYF; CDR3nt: TGCGCCAGCAGCTTGGGGCGGGCCCAAACAGATACGCAGTATTTT
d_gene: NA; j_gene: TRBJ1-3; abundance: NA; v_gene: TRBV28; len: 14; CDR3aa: CASMGGYPGNTIYF; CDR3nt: TGTGCCAGCATGGGGGGGTACCCTGGAAACACCATATATTTT
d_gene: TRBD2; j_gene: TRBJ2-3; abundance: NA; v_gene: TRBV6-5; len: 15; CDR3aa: CASSLLAGRADTQYF; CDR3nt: TGTGCCAGCAGTTTACTAGCGGGACGTGCAGATACGCAGTATTTT
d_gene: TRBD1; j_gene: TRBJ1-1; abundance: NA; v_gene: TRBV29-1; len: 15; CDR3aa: CSHVGTEVLDTEAFF; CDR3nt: TGCAGCCACGTGGGGACAGAGGTCTTAGACACTGAAGCTTTCTTT
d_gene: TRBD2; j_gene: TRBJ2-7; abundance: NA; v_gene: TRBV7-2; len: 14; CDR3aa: CASSFFGRAIEQYF; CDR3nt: TGTGCCAGCAGCTTCTTCGGGAGGGCCATTGAGCAGTACTTC
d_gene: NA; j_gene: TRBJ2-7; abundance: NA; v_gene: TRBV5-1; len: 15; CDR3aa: CASSPTGIPPSEQYF; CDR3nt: TGCGCCAGCAGCCCGACTGGAATCCCGCCTTCCGAGCAGTACTTC
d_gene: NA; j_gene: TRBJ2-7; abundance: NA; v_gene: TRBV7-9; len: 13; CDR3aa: CASSPRSSYEQYF; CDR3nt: TGTGCCAGCAGCCCCCGGTCCTCCTACGAGCAGTACTTC